This TCR beta chain comes out of a study of blood T cells in healthy people across ages. CDR3 size: 16 residues. From germline, CDR1 is MGHRA and CDR2 YSYEKL. V was clipped by 1 base and J by 7 bases; unmatched bases: 9. Study conclusions and caveats: Higher diversity, along with more naive CD4+ cells, distinguished long-lived donors from aged donors. Underestimates were what the diversity estimates from one million T cells were considered to be. Without sorted subsets, naive and antigen-experienced compartments could not be conclusively compared.

The use of a sample-barcoded 5' primer and a J-beta primer mix characterized a second PCR of about 7 to 12 cycles. Each sample provided no less than 3 million CDR3-containing paired-end reads. TCRdb independently ran MiXCR on the 5' RACE reads; one entry per CDR3 protein. The sample includes approximately 1.5 million distinct CDR3 sequences, roughly a third of them seen just once. In this sample, this clonotype turned up a few times. What it binds is unknown. The origin of this receptor is a woman in her twenties or thirties in good health. The rearrangement links TRBV4-1 to TRBJ2-1; 8 bases align to TRBD2. Sequencing was done on a sample of blood. This CDR3 reads CASSQGPSGGTNEQFF. DNA of the CDR3: TGCGCCAGCAGCCAAGGTCCCAGCGGGGGAACTAATGAGCAGTTCTTC.